One sample yielded the 6 T cell receptor beta chains listed below, sequenced in a study of CD8+ T cells in alopecia areata. Sequencing used cDNA as its template, made by extracting RNA and reverse transcribing it. Clones were read by immunoSEQ multiplex PCR, and TCRdb kept only the in-frame ones, dropping some. The table shows about 23,000 clones, with around 53% occurring only once. The sample taken for sequencing was NKG2D-high CD8+ T cells sorted from blood. Receptor source: a human donor with alopecia areata.

The V call is TRBV11-2, the J call TRBJ2-1; D is uncertain. The CDR3 runs to 13 residues. Germline V gene data show CDR1 as SGHAT and CDR2 as FQNNGV. Trimming pared 0 bases from V and 5 bases from J, leaving 5 bases between. The CDR3 nucleotides are TGTGCCAGCAGCTTAGAATGGGACAATGAGCAGTTCTTC. Its translation: CASSLEWDNEQFF.

This clone has only a few counts. V usage is TRBV7-8 and J usage is TRBJ2-3, with unresolved D. The CDR3 is 14 amino acids. Germline V gene lookup returns CDR1 SGHVS and CDR2 FQNEAQ. V was shortened by 3 bases and J by 3 bases, with 10 bases between the two germline ends. This CDR3 is CASSLYGSTDTQYF. In nucleotides, the CDR3 is TGTGCCAGCAGCTTGTACGGTTCTACAGATACGCAGTATTTT.

Details on this clone: The junction and the germline gene differ at one end; a read error may be behind it. The chain is built from TRBV5-6 and TRBJ2-3; tentatively, D is TRBD2 (6 bases). The germline V gene has CDR1 SGHDT and CDR2 YYEEEE. The CDR3 is 13 residues long. The CDR3, as DNA: TGTGCCAGCCAACAAGGAACGGGAGATTCGCAGTATTTT. Encoded protein: CASQQGTGDSQYF.

J is TRBJ1-4 and V is TRBV28; possible D gene TRBD1, 5 bases. V gave up 7 bases and J gave up 7 bases, with 10 bases separating them. Germline values: CDR1 MDHEN, CDR2 SYDVKM. CDR3 length: 12 amino acids. The CDR3 here is CASNPGGEKLFF. The CDR3, as DNA: TGTGCCAGCAACCCGGGGGGTGAAAAACTGTTTTTT.

This chain connects TRBV27 to TRBJ2-7; weak D call: TRBD1 (5 bases). Trimming cost V 4 bases and J 6 bases, with 7 bases left between them. CDR1 MNHEY and CDR2 SMNVEV come from the germline V gene (reference sequence). This CDR3 has 11 residues. The DNA for the CDR3 is TGTGCCAGCAGTTCAGGGCCCGAGCAGTACTTC. Encoded protein: CASSSGPEQYF.

The chain combines TRBV4-1 with TRBJ1-5, with D perhaps TRBD1 (5 bases). The CDR3 is 18 residues long. V lost 4 bases to trimming and J lost 6 bases, with 25 bases between them. Germline V gene data show CDR1 as MGHRA and CDR2 as YSYEKL. CDR3 sequence reads: CASSLYSPGPSSAQPQHF. The CDR3 DNA reads as TGCGCCAGCAGCCTATACAGCCCGGGACCCTCCTCTGCTCAGCCCCAGCATTTT.